Included here is one TCR beta chain sequence, with context. This record comes from a study of blood T cell repertoires in COVID-19. The repertoire was sequenced with immunoSEQ multiplex PCR; TCRdb's copy has only in-frame clones and lacks some. The sample consists of approximately 280,000 clones, roughly 90% of them appearing once. This receptor was obtained from a man aged 18 to 29 with active or convalescent COVID-19. The specimen sequenced was peripheral blood.

DNA of the CDR3: TGTGCCAGCAGCCGGAGTCACGAGCAGTACTTC. Its protein product is CASSRSHEQYF. This chain joins TRBV7-9 and TRBJ2-7; the D is unclear. The CDR3 is 11 residues long. Germline V gene lookup returns CDR1 SEHNR and CDR2 FQNEAQ (reference sequence). V dropped 5 bases and J dropped 5 bases, with 7 bases sitting between them.